This entry lists 17 T cell receptor beta chains sequenced from one sample in a study of T-cell memory formation after mild COVID-19 (dated by TCRdb to the early 2020s). The library was built by means of 5' RACE. The sequencer listed for this sample is Illumina NovaSeq 6000. TCRdb trimmed public reads at Q25 via fastp, called clones via MiXCR and kept in-frame beta chains. Entries that share a CDR3 protein sequence are merged under the most common genes and DNA. Recorded for this sample are 15,000 to 20,000 distinct CDR3 sequences; approximately 23% of them occurred a single time. The top ten constitute about 60% of the sample. Sequenced sample: PBMCs or a T cell subset sorted from them (not recorded which). The origin of the receptors is a man aged 18 to 35 who had mild COVID-19 (a few samples of this study predate the infection). The sample titles of this study are shuffled in the database, so cell type and time point are left out; the donor was told from shared clones.

In this sample, this clonotype turned up many times. The J gene is TRBJ2-3, the V gene TRBV3-1; no clear D. CDR3 length: 15 amino acids. CDR1 LGHDT and CDR2 YNNKEL come from the germline V gene (reference sequence). The V gene lost 1 base and the J gene lost 6 bases, with 14 bases spanning the gap. The CDR3 here is CASSQVLQPTDTQYF. The CDR3 bases are TGTGCCAGCAGCCAAGTTCTGCAGCCAACGGATACGCAGTATTTT.

At least ten counts were recorded for this clonotype. V usage is TRBV6-2 or TRBV6-3 and J usage is TRBJ1-2; D is unclear. The CDR3 totals 13 residues. Germline V lookup: CDR1 MNHEY, CDR2 SVGEGT. Between the trimmed V and J ends, which lost 2 bases and 4 bases, there was a span of 8 bases. In DNA form, the CDR3 reads TGTGCCAGCAGTTACGAGACGGGCTATGGCTACACCTTC. Translated, it gives CASSYETGYGYTF.

The DNA of the CDR3 is TGTGCCATCAGTGAGTCGACAGGACCCAGCACAGATACGCAGTATTTT. Protein sequence: CAISESTGPSTDTQYF. V gene TRBV10-3 combines with J gene TRBJ2-3; possibly TRBD1 for D (6 bases). CDR1 and CDR2 from the germline V gene are ENHRY and SYGVKD. Trimming took off 0 bases at V and 0 bases at J, with 10 bases between the two ends. The length of the CDR3 is 16 residues.

This clonotype was counted a few times. The chain has TRBV7-8 and TRBJ2-2, with a tentative D call TRBD2 (5 bases). Germline V gives CDR1 SGHVS, CDR2 FQNEAQ. Trimming left V 5 bases short and J 5 bases short, with 15 bases between. The CDR3 is made up of 15 amino acids. In DNA, the CDR3 is TGTGCCAGCAGCCCACTGGGCGGGCGAACCGGGGAGCTGTTTTTT. Translated, it gives CASSPLGGRTGELFF.

The V gene is TRBV4-3, the J gene TRBJ2-2; D uncertain. Per germline, CDR1 LGHNA and CDR2 YSLEER. The CDR3 totals 13 residues. V lost 3 bases to trimming and J lost 4 bases, with 6 bases between them. For the CDR3, the DNA is TGCGCCAGCAGCCAGCTCTTCACCGGGGAGCTGTTTTTT. Its protein is CASSQLFTGELFF.

This clonotype was detected ten times or more. CDR3 in amino acids: CASRPTLAGPQETQYF. In DNA form, the CDR3 reads TGTGCCAGCAGACCGACACTAGCGGGGCCCCAAGAGACCCAGTACTTC. The chain combines TRBV6-5 with TRBJ2-5; 10 positions agree with TRBD2. The V and J ends lost 6 bases and 1 base, in that order; junction bases with no gene match: 8. The CDR3 spans 16 residues. Looked up from germline, CDR1 is MNHEY and CDR2 is SVGAGI.

This clonotype is labeled medium-sized. The chain employs TRBV7-3 and TRBJ2-1, with TRBD2 matching 11 bases. J gave up 8 bases and V 2 bases, and 8 bases lay outside the gene matches. The CDR3 totals 16 residues. In germline, CDR1 is SGHTA, CDR2 FQGTGA. CDR3 sequence reads: CASSLLAGGPFYEQFF. The CDR3 region has the DNA TGTGCCAGCAGCTTATTAGCGGGGGGGCCATTTTATGAGCAGTTCTTC.

This clonotype was counted many times. V and J are TRBV7-2 and TRBJ2-7; 12 bases line up with TRBD2. CDR1 SGHTA and CDR2 FQGNSA come from the germline V gene. The trim removed 6 bases at V and 4 bases at J, leaving 7 bases unmatched. There are 15 residues in the CDR3. CDR3 sequence: CASSWTSGAIYEQYV. CDR3 nucleotides: TGTGCCAGCAGTTGGACTAGCGGGGCGATATACGAGCAGTACGTC.

In its sample, this clonotype was seen a few times. The chain joins TRBV24-1 to TRBJ2-1; 9 bases are a match to TRBD2. V dropped 2 bases and J dropped 5; count of bases not matched to a gene: 6. The CDR3 has 16 residues. The germline gives CDR1 KGHDR, CDR2 SFDVKD. The chain's CDR3 is CATSDWTSAFHNEQFF. CDR3 nucleotides: TGTGCCACCAGTGATTGGACTAGCGCATTTCACAATGAGCAGTTCTTC.

In nucleotides, the CDR3 is TGCGCCAGCAGCCACCTACGACTAGCGGGGCTAGTGGATGAGCAGTTCTTC. Translating gives CASSHLRLAGLVDEQFF. The chain uses TRBV4-1 and TRBJ2-1; 11 bases map to TRBD2. From germline, CDR1 is MGHRA and CDR2 YSYEKL. The V and J ends lost 3 bases and 8 bases, in that order; junction bases with no gene match: 12. This CDR3 is built from 17 residues.

The CDR3 nucleotides are TGTGCCAGCAGCTTGCTTCCGACTCACACCGGGGAGCTGTTTTTT. This encodes CASSLLPTHTGELFF. The rearrangement uses TRBV7-9 and TRBJ2-2; the D is unclear. Germline V gene data show CDR1 as SEHNR and CDR2 as FQNEAQ (reference sequence). Deletions cut 3 bases from V and 3 bases from J, with 11 bases between. The CDR3 totals 15 residues.

This clonotype occurred many times. The chain combines TRBV20-1 with TRBJ2-7; D gene ambiguous. This CDR3 spans 13 amino acids. Germline assignment: CDR1 DFQATT and CDR2 SNEGSKA (reference sequence). Trimming took off 3 bases at V and 1 base at J, with 10 bases between the two ends. Written as DNA, the CDR3 is TGCAGTGCTAGGACTGGGCCTTCCTACGAGCAGTACTTC. Amino acids: CSARTGPSYEQYF.

This clonotype showed up just a few times. The rearrangement links TRBV20-1 to TRBJ1-6; the D is unclear. With 2 bases removed from V and 7 bases from J, the gap between germline ends came to 21 bases. Germline V gene sequence: CDR1 DFQATT, CDR2 SNEGSKA (reference sequence). The CDR3 length is 17 residues. The chain's CDR3 is CSARSSDRWDLNSPLHF. In DNA, the CDR3 is TGCAGTGCTAGATCATCAGACCGATGGGATTTAAATTCACCCCTCCACTTT.

There are many counts of this clonotype. The rearrangement uses TRBV10-3 and TRBJ1-6, with 7 bases lining up with TRBD1. V dropped 4 bases and J dropped 2; count of bases not matched to a gene: 8. The CDR3 spans 17 residues. From germline, CDR1 is ENHRY and CDR2 SYGVKD. The CDR3 here is CAISGAETGTYNSPLHF. In nucleotides, the CDR3 is TGTGCCATCAGTGGAGCGGAGACAGGGACCTATAATTCACCCCTCCACTTT.

This chain links TRBV29-1 with TRBJ1-1; D gene uncertain. There are 11 residues in the CDR3. The V end lost 4 bases, the J end lost 7 bases, and 10 bases lay between the germline ends. CDR1 SQVTM and CDR2 ANQGSEA come from the germline V gene. CDR3 DNA: TGCAGCGTTGTTTGGGGAATTGAAGCTTTCTTT. This encodes CSVVWGIEAFF.

The rearrangement links TRBV24-1 to TRBJ2-4; TRBD1 is a possible D gene (6 bases). This CDR3 contains 11 residues. Trimming took 5 bases from V and 10 from J, leaving 8 bases between them. Germline V lookup: CDR1 KGHDR, CDR2 SFDVKD. CDR3 region: CATSVGQIQYF. The CDR3 DNA reads as TGTGCCACCAGTGTTGGACAGATTCAGTACTTC.

The chain couples TRBV5-6 to TRBJ2-1; TRBD1 is a possible D gene (6 bases). Germline CDR1 reads SGHDT; CDR2 reads YYEEEE. Between the trimmed V and J ends, which lost 1 base and 5 bases, there was a span of 10 bases. The CDR3 consists of 14 residues. This chain's CDR3 is CASSLQGQHNEQFF. In DNA, the CDR3 is TGTGCCAGCAGCTTGCAAGGACAGCACAATGAGCAGTTCTTC. The whole variable domain, remainder taken from reference TRBV5-6 and TRBJ2-1, is DAGVTQSPTHLIKTRGQQVTLRCSPKSGHDTVSWYQQALGQGPQFIFQYYEEEERQRGNFPDRFSGHQFPNYSSELNVNALLLGDSALYLCASSLQGQHNEQFFGPGTRLTVL.